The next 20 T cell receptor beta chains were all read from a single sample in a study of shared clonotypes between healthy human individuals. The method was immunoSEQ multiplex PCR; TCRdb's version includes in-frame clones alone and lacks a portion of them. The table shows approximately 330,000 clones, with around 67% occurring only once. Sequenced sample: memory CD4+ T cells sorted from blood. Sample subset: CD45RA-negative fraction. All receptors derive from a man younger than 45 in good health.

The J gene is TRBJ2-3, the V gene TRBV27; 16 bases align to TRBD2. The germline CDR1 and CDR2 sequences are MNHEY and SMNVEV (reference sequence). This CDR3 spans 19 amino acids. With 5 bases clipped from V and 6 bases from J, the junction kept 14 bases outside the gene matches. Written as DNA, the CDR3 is TGTGCCAGCAGTCCAGGGACTAGCGGGAGGGTGGACCCATGGGATACGCAGTATTTT. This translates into CASSPGTSGRVDPWDTQYF.

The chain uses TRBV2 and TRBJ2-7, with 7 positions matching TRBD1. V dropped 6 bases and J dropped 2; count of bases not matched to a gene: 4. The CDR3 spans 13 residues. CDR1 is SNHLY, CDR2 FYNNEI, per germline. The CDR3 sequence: CASSGDRAYEQYF. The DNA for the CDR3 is TGTGCCAGCAGCGGGGACAGAGCCTACGAGCAGTACTTC.

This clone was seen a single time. CDR3 DNA: TGTGCCAGCGGCGGAAGGCGCTCTGGAAACACCATATATTTT. It encodes CASGGRRSGNTIYF. The V call is TRBV19, the J call TRBJ1-3; D is ambiguous. This CDR3 has 14 amino acids. Germline values: CDR1 LNHDA, CDR2 SQIVND (reference sequence). V lost 9 bases and J 0 bases, leaving 12 bases between the germline ends.

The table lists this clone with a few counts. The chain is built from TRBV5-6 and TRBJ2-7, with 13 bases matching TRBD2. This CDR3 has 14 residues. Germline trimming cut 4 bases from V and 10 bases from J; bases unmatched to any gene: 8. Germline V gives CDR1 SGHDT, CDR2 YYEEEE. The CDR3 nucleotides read TGTGCCAGCAGCCCCGGGACTAGCGGGACGGCACAGTACTTC. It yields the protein CASSPGTSGTAQYF. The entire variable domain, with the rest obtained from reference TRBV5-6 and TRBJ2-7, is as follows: DAGVTQSPTHLIKTRGQQVTLRCSPKSGHDTVSWYQQALGQGPQFIFQYYEEEERQRGNFPDRFSGHQFPNYSSELNVNALLLGDSALYLCASSPGTSGTAQYFGPGTRLTVT.

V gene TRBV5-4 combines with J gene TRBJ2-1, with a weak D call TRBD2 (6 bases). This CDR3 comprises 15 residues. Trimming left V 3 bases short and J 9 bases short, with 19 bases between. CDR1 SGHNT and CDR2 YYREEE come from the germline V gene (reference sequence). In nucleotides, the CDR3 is TGTGCCAGCAGCTCCCGGACGGGGACCGGGAGTGAGCAGTTCTTC. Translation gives CASSSRTGTGSEQFF.

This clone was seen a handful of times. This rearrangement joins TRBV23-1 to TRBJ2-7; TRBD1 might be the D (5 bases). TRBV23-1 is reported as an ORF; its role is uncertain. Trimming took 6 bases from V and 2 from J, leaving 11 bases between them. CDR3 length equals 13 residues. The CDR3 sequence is CASRGRKPYEQYF. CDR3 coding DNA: TGCGCCAGCAGGGGGCGGAAACCCTACGAGCAGTACTTC.

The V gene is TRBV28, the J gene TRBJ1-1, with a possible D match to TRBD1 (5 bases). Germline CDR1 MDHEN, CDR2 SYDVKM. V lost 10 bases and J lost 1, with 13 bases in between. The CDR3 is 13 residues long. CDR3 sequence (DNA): TGTGCCACCGTGACAGAGACGAACACTGAAGCTTTCTTT. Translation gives CATVTETNTEAFF.

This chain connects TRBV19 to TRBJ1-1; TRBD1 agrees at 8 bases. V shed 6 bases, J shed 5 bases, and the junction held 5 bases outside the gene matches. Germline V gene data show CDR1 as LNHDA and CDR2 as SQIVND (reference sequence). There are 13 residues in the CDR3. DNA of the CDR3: TGTGCCAGTAGCAGGGACAGGTGGACTGAAGCTTTCTTT. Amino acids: CASSRDRWTEAFF. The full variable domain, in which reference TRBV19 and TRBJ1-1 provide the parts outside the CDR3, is DGGITQSPKYLFRKEGQNVTLSCEQNLNHDAMYWYRQDPGQGLRLIYYSQIVNDFQKGDIAEGYSVSREKKESFPLTVTSAQKNPTAFYLCASSRDRWTEAFFGQGTRLTVV.

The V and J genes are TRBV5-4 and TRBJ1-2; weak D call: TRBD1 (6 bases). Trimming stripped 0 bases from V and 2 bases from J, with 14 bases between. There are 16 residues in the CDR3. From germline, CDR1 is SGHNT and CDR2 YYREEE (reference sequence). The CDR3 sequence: CASSLGGVGGNYGYTF. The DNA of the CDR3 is TGTGCCAGCAGCTTGGGAGGGGTAGGGGGGAACTATGGCTACACCTTC.

As DNA, the CDR3 is TGTGCCAGCAGTGAGAGAGGTCCACCCTACGAGCAGTACTTC. Protein: CASSERGPPYEQYF. The chain joins TRBV2 to TRBJ2-7; D uncertain. Germline CDR1 SNHLY, CDR2 FYNNEI. The V end was cut by 3 bases, the J end by 2 bases, with 11 bases between. CDR3 length: 14 residues.

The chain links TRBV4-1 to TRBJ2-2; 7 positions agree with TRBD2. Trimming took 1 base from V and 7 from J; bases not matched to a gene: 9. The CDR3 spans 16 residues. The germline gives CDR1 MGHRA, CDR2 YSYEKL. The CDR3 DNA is TGCGCCAGCAGCCAAGTTGCGGCGGGAGTATTCGGGGAGCTGTTTTTT. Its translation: CASSQVAAGVFGELFF.

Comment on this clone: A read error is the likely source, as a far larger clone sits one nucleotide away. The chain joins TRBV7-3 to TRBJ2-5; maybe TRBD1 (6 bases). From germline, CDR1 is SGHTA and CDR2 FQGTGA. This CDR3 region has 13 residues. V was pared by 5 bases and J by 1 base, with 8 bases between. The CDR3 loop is CASSLDSQETQYF. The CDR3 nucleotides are TGTGCCAGCAGCCTGGACAGCCAAGAGACCCAGTACTTC.

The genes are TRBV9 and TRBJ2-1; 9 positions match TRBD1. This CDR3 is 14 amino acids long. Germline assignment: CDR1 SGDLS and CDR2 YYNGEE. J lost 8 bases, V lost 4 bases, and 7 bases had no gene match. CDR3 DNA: TGTGCCAGCAGCTCTCGGACAGGGGTTCATGAGCAGTTCTTC. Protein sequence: CASSSRTGVHEQFF.

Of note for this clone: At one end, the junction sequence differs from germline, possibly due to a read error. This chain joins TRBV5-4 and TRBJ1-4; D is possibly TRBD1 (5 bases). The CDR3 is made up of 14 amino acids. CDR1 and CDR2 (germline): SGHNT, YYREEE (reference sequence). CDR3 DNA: TGTGCCAGCACTACAGGCGCAACTAATAAAAAACTGTTTTTT. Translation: CASTTGATNKKLFF. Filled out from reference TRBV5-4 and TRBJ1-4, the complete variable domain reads ETGVTQSPTHLIKTRGQQVTLRCSSQSGHNTVSWYQQALGQGPQFIFQYYREEENGRGNFPPRFSGLQFPNYSSELNVNALELDDSALYLCASTTGATNKKLFFGSGTQLSVL.

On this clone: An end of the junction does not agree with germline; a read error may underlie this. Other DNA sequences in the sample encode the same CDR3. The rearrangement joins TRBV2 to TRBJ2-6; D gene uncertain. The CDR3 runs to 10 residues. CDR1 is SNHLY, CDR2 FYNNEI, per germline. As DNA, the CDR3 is TGTGCCAGCAGTTTCAACGTCCTGACCTTC. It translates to CASSFNVLTF.

CDR3 sequence (DNA): TGTGCCAGCAGCTCGGCCAGACAGGGCAATCAGCCCCAGCATTTT. Amino acids: CASSSARQGNQPQHF. The rearrangement joins TRBV27 to TRBJ1-5, with D perhaps matching TRBD1 (6 bases). The CDR3 has 15 residues. Trimming shortened V by 6 bases and J by 2 bases, and 14 bases separated the two germline ends. Per germline, CDR1 MNHEY and CDR2 SMNVEV (reference sequence).

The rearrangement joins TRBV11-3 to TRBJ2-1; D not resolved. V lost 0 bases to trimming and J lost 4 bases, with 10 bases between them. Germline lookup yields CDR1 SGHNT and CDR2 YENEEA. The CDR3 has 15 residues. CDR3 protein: CASSLDGGNYNEQFF. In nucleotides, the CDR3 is TGTGCCAGCAGCTTAGATGGTGGGAATTACAATGAGCAGTTCTTC.

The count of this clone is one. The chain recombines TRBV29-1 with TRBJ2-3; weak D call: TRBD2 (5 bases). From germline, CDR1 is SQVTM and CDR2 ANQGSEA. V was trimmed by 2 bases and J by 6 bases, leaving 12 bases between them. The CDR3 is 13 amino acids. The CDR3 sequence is CSVERGLVDTQYF. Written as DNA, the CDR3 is TGCAGCGTTGAAAGAGGGTTGGTGGATACGCAGTATTTT.

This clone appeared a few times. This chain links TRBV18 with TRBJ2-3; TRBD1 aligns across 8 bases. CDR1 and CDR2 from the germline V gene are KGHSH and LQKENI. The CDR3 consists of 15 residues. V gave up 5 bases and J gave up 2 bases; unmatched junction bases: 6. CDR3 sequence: CASSMSQGDTDTQYF. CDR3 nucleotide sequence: TGTGCCAGCTCAATGTCACAGGGGGACACAGATACGCAGTATTTT.

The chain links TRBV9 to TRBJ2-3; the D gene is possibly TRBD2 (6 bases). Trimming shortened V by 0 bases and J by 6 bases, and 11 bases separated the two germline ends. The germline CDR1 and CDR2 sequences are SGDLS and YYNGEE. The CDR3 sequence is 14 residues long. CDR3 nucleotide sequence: TGTGCCAGCAGCGTAGCTGACAGCGGGGATACGCAGTATTTT. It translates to CASSVADSGDTQYF.